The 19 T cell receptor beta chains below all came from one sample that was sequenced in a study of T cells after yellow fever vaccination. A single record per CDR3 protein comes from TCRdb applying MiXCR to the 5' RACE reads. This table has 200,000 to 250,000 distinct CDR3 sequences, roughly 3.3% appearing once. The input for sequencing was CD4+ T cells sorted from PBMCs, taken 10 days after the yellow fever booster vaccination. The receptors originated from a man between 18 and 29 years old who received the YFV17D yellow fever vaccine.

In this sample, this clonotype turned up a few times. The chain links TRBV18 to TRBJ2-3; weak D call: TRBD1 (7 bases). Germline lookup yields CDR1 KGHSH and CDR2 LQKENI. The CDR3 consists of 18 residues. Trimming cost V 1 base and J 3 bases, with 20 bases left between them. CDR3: CASSPLAATGLLTDTQYF. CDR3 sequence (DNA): TGTGCCAGCTCACCACTAGCGGCGACAGGGCTGTTAACAGATACGCAGTATTTT. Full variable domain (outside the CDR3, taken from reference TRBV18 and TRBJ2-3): NAGVMQNPRHLVRRRGQEARLRCSPMKGHSHVYWYRQLPEEGLKFMVYLQKENIIDESGMPKERFSAEFPKEGPSILRIQQVVRGDSAAYFCASSPLAATGLLTDTQYFGPGTRLTVL.

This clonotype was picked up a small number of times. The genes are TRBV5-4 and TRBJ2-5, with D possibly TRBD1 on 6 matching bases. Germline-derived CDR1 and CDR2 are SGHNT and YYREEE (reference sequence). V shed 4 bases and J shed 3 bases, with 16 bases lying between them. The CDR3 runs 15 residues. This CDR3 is CASSPHRAVEETQYF. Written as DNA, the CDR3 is TGTGCCAGCAGCCCTCACAGGGCGGTCGAAGAGACCCAGTACTTC.

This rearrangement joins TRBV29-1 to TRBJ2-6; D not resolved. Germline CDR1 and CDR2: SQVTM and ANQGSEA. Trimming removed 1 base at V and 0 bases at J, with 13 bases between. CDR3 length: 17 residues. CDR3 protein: CSVEVWASSSGANVLTF. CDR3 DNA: TGCAGCGTTGAAGTGTGGGCCTCGAGCTCTGGGGCCAACGTCCTGACTTTC.

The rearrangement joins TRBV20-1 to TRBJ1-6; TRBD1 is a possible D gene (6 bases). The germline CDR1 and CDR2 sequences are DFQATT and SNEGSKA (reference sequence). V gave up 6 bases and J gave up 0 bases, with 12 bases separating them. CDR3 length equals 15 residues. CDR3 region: CSARGQSSYNSPLHF. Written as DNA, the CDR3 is TGCAGTGCCCGAGGACAGAGCTCCTATAATTCACCCCTCCACTTT.

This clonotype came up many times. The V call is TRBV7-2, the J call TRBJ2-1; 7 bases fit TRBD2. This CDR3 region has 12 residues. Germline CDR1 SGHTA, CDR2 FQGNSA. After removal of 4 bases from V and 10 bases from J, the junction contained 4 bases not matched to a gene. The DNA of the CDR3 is TGTGCCAGCAGCTCCGCCGGGAGGGAGCAGTTCTTC. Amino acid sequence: CASSSAGREQFF.

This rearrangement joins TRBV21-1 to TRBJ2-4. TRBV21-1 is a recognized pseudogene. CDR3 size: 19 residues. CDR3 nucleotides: TGTGCCAGCAGCAAAGCGCTTTTGAGGCTTCGATGTGCCAAAAACATTCAGTACTTC. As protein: CASSKALLRLRCAKNIQYF.

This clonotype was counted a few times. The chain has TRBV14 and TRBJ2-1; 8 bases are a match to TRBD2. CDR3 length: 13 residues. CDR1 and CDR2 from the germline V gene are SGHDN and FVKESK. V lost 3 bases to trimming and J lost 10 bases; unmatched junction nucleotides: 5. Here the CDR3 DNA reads TGTGCCAGCAGCCAGGCGGGGGGCGGGGAGCAGTTCTTC. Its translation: CASSQAGGGEQFF.

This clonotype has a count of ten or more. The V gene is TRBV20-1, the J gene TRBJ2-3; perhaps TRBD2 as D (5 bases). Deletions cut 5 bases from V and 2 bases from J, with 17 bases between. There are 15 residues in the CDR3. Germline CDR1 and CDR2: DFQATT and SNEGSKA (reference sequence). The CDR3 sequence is CSAPPQGGFTDTQYF. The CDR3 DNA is TGCAGTGCTCCCCCCCAAGGCGGGTTCACAGATACGCAGTATTTT.

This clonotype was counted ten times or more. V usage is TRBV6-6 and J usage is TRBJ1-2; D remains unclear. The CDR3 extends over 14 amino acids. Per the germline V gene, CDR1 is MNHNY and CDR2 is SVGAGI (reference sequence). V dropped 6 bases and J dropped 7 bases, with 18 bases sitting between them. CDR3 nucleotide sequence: TGTGCCAGCAGCTTTAACCCGGGGTATGGTGGCTACACCTTC. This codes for CASSFNPGYGGYTF.

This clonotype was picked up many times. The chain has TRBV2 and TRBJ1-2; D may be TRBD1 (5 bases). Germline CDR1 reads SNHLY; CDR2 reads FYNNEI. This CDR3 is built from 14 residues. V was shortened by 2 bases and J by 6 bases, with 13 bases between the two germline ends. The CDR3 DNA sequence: TGTGCCAGCAGTGAAAGTTGGGGACCCGATGGCTACACCTTC. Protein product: CASSESWGPDGYTF.

Written as DNA, the CDR3 is TGCAGTGGGGGACTAGACTTGAATGAGCAGTTCTTC. This sequence encodes CSGGLDLNEQFF. This chain connects TRBV20-1 to TRBJ2-1, with 8 positions matching TRBD2. CDR1 is DFQATT and CDR2 is SNEGSKA in the germline V gene (reference sequence). CDR3 length: 12 residues. Trimming removed 7 bases from V and 7 bases from J; junction bases left unmatched: 6.

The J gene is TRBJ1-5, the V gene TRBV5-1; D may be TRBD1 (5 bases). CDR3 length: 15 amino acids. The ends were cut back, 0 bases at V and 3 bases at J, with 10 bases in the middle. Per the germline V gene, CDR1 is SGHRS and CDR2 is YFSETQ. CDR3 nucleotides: TGCGCCAGCAGCTTGGTAGCAGGGAACAATCAGCCCCAGCATTTT. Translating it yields CASSLVAGNNQPQHF.

The CDR3 nucleotides read TGTGCCAGCAGTGAGAACACCAACAATGAGCAGTTCTTC. Residues: CASSENTNNEQFF. The chain is built from TRBV2 and TRBJ2-1; unclear D gene. The CDR3 runs to 13 residues. From germline, CDR1 is SNHLY and CDR2 FYNNEI. Trimming removed 3 bases from V and 5 bases from J, with 8 bases in between.

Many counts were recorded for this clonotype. The CDR3 nucleotides read TGTGCCAGCAGCCTAGGACTAGACAATGAGCAGTTCTTC. Translated: CASSLGLDNEQFF. This chain connects TRBV7-3 to TRBJ2-1, with 7 positions matching TRBD2. Germline-derived CDR1 and CDR2 are SGHTA and FQGTGA. V dropped 5 bases and J dropped 5; count of bases not matched to a gene: 3. This CDR3 spans 13 amino acids.

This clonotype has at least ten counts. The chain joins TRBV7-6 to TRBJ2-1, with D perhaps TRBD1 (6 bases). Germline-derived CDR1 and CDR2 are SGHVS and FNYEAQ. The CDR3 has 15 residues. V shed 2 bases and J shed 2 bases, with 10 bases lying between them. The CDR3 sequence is CASSLIRGTYNEQFF. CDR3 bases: TGTGCCAGCAGCTTAATTAGGGGGACCTACAATGAGCAGTTCTTC. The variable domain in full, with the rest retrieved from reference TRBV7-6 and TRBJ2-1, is GAGVSQSPRYKVTKRGQDVALRCDPISGHVSLYWYRQALGQGPEFLTYFNYEAQQDKSGLPNDRFSAERPEGSISTLTIQRTEQRDSAMYRCASSLIRGTYNEQFFGPGTRLTVL.

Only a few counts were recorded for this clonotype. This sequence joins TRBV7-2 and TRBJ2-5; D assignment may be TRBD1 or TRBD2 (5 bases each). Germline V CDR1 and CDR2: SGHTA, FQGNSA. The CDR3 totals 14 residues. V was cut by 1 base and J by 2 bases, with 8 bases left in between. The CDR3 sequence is CASSLGGFQETQYF. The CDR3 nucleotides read TGTGCCAGCAGCTTAGGGGGGTTTCAAGAGACCCAGTACTTC.

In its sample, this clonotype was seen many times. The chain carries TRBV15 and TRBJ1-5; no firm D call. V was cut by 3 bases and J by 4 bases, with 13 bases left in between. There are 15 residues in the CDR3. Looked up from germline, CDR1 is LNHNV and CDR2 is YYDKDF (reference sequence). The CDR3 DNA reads TGTGCCACCAGCAGGGATGGACGGCTAAATCAGCCCCAGCATTTT. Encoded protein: CATSRDGRLNQPQHF.

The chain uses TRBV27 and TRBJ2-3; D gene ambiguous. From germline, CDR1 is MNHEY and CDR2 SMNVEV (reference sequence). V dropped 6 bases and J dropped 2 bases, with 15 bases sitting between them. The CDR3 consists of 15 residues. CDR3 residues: CASSPTGDSTDTQYF. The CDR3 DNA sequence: TGTGCCAGCAGCCCCACCGGAGATTCCACAGATACGCAGTATTTT.

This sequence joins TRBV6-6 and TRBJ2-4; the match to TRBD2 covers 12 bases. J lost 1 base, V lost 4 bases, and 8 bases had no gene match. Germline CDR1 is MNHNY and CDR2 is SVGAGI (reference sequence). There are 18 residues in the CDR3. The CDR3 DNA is TGTGCCAGCAGTTCCCCTAGCGGGGGGGTTTTCGCCAAAAACATTCAGTACTTC. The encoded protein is CASSSPSGGVFAKNIQYF.